This TCR beta chain comes out of a study of T cell repertoires in cytomegalovirus infection. Across the study: Based on public TCR beta signatures, there were indications of CMV infection and of a matching HLA type. General study points: Within the response measured ex vivo, HLA-C-restricted CMV-specific TCR beta clonotypes were dominant. The cumulative frequency of public TCR beta families distinguished individuals who carried CMV together with the relevant HLA.

The CDR3 contains 19 residues. Germline V gives CDR1 MGHRA, CDR2 YSYEKL. Germline trimming cut 3 bases from V and 0 bases from J; bases unmatched to any gene: 6. TCRdb analysed the reads with MiXCR anew, one entry per CDR3 protein. The sample holds about 460,000 distinct CDR3 sequences, around 11% seen once. This clonotype was found many times. Its antigen is still unknown. This clonotype was obtained from a human donor in good health (CMV status not recorded). Some clones in this sample may be carry-over from other donors' samples. This chain links TRBV4-1 with TRBJ2-2; TRBD2 matches at 14 bases. Sequencing input: PBMCs. The CDR3 DNA reads as TGCGCCAGCAGCCAGGGACTAGCGGGAGTAGGTCCGAACACCGGGGAGCTGTTTTTT. Translated, it gives CASSQGLAGVGPNTGELFF.